This T cell receptor beta chain is from a study of blood T cells in healthy people across ages. The CDR3 runs to 13 residues. Germline V CDR1 and CDR2: SGHTA, FQGNSA. After removal of 3 bases from V and 6 bases from J, the junction contained 2 bases not matched to a gene. Those donating, healthy Caucasian individuals from Russia, were aged roughly 6 to 100. Primed by a sample-barcoded 5' primer and a J-beta primer mix, a second PCR proceeded for about 7 to 12 cycles. With 12 random nucleotides, a template-switch adaptor tagged each individual cDNA molecule. MiXCR, applied by TCRdb to the 5' RACE reads, yields one record per CDR3 protein. Of roughly 2 million distinct CDR3 sequences listed, roughly 52% are singletons.

The V and J genes are TRBV7-2 and TRBJ1-2; TRBD1 aligns across 9 bases. This receptor was taken from a middle-aged woman in good health. Sequenced material: blood. The CDR3 loop is CASSFGQGNGYTF. The DNA for the CDR3 is TGTGCCAGCAGCTTCGGACAGGGGAATGGCTACACCTTC.